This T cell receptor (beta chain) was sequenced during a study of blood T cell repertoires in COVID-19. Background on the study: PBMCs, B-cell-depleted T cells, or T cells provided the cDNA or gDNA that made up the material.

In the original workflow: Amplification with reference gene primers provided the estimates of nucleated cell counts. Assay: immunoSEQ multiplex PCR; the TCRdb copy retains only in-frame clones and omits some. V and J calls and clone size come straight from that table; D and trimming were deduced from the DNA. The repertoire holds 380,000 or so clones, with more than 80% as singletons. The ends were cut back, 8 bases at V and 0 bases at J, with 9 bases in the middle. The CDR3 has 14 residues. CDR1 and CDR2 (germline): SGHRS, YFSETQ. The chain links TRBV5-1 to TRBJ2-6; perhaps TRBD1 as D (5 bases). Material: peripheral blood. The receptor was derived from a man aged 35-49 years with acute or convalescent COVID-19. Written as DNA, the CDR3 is TGCGCCAGAGGACAAACCTCTGGGGCCAACGTCCTGACTTTC. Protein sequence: CARGQTSGANVLTF.